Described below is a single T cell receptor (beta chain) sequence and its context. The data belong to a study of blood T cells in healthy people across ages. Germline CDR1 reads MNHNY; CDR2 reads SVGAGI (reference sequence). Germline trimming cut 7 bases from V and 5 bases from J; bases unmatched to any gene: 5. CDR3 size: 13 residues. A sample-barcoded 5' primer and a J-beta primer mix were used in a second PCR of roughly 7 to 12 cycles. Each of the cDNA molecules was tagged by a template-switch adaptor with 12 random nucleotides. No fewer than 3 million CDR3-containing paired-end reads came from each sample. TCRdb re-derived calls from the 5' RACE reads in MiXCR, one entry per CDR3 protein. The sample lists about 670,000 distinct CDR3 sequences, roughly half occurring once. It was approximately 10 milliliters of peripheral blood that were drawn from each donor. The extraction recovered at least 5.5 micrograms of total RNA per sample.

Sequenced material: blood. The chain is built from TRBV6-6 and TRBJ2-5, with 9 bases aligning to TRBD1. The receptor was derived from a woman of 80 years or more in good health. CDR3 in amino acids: CASNRDRVETQYF. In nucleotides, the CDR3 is TGTGCCAGCAACCGGGACAGGGTGGAGACCCAGTACTTC.